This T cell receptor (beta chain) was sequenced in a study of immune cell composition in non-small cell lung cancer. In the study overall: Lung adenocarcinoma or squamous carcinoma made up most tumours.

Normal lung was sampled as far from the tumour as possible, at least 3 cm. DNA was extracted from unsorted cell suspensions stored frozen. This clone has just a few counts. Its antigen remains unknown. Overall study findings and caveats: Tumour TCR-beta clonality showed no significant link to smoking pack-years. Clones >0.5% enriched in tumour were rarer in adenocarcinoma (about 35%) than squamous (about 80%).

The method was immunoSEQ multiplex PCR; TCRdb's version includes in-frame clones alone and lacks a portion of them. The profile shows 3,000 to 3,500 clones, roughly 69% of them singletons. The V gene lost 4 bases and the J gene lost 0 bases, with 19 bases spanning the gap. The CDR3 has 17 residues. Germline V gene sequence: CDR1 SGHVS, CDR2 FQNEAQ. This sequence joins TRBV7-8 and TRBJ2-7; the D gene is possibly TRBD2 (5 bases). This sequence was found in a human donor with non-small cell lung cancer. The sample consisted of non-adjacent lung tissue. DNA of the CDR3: TGTGCCAGCAGCTCCGGGCGGGTGGCGGCAAGCTCCTACGAGCAGTACTTC. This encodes CASSSGRVAASSYEQYF.